Following are 27 T cell receptor beta chains from one sample sequenced in a study of T cell changes during pregnancy in multiple sclerosis. Produced via immunoSEQ multiplex PCR; TCRdb's table is partial and in-frame only. This sample carries approximately 99,000 clones, approximately 90% of them seen once, and the ten largest clones take roughly 0.77%. The specimen comprised peripheral blood, sampled in the second trimester of pregnancy. These receptors were collected from a female donor in good health, enrolled as a control in a pregnancy study.

This chain connects TRBV14 to TRBJ1-1, with 9 bases that match TRBD1. Germline loops: CDR1 SGHDN, CDR2 FVKESK. Trimming took 4 bases from V and 5 from J; bases not matched to a gene: 5. This CDR3 is built from 14 residues. CDR3 bases: TGTGCCAGCAGCCTAGACAGGGGGAGAACTGAAGCTTTCTTT. This codes for CASSLDRGRTEAFF.

V gene TRBV29-1 combines with J gene TRBJ2-7, with D maybe TRBD2 (5 bases). The length of the CDR3 is 12 residues. Germline values: CDR1 SQVTM, CDR2 ANQGSEA. V was cut by 6 bases and J by 3 bases, with 12 bases left in between. Written as DNA, the CDR3 is TGCAGCGTGGTTACTAGTATCTACGAGCAGTACTTC. It yields the protein CSVVTSIYEQYF.

The genes are TRBV5-1 and TRBJ1-1; D ambiguous. The CDR3 is made up of 15 amino acids. CDR1 and CDR2 from the germline V gene are SGHRS and YFSETQ. V dropped 0 bases and J dropped 6 bases, with 15 bases sitting between them. This chain's CDR3 is CASSLEAAEIAEAFF. The CDR3 region has the DNA TGCGCCAGCAGCTTGGAGGCAGCGGAAATCGCTGAAGCTTTCTTT.

This rearrangement joins TRBV10-3 to TRBJ1-2; possibly TRBD1 for D (5 bases). Per the germline V gene, CDR1 is ENHRY and CDR2 is SYGVKD. This CDR3 has 13 residues. Trimming took off 10 bases at V and 6 bases at J, with 18 bases between the two ends. CDR3 sequence reads: CATQLGPLDGYTF. Here the CDR3 DNA reads TGTGCCACCCAGCTGGGGCCTCTAGATGGCTACACCTTC.

V gene TRBV28 combines with J gene TRBJ2-7; maybe TRBD1 (5 bases). Germline CDR1 MDHEN, CDR2 SYDVKM. Trimming cost V 5 bases and J 4 bases, with 18 bases left between them. This CDR3 is built from 15 residues. In DNA, the CDR3 is TGTGCCAGCAGTCCCCTAAGCCAGGGTGGTTACGAGCAGTACTTC. Protein sequence: CASSPLSQGGYEQYF.

The chain couples TRBV2 to TRBJ1-4; 8 bases fit TRBD1. Germline-derived CDR1 and CDR2 are SNHLY and FYNNEI. The length of the CDR3 is 13 residues. Trimming took 3 bases from V and 7 from J; bases not matched to a gene: 1. The CDR3 region has the DNA TGTGCCAGCAGTGATGGACAGGGTGAAAAACTGTTTTTT. Amino acid sequence: CASSDGQGEKLFF.

This sequence joins TRBV7-9 and TRBJ2-7; maybe TRBD1 (5 bases). The germline V gene has CDR1 SEHNR and CDR2 FQNEAQ (reference sequence). The V gene lost 0 bases and the J gene lost 4 bases, with 13 bases spanning the gap. The CDR3 spans 15 residues. As DNA, the CDR3 is TGTGCCAGCAGCTTAGCTTCTGGGGCGAGATACGAGCAGTACTTC. As protein: CASSLASGARYEQYF.

The chain uses TRBV5-1 and TRBJ2-1, with 10 bases that match TRBD2. V lost 1 base to trimming and J lost 5 bases; unmatched junction nucleotides: 3. Germline V gives CDR1 SGHRS, CDR2 YFSETQ. The CDR3 runs to 15 residues. CDR3 region: CASSLTSGTDNEQFF. In DNA form, the CDR3 reads TGCGCCAGCAGCTTGACTAGCGGGACCGACAATGAGCAGTTCTTC.

The chain recombines TRBV15 with TRBJ2-1; 13 bases align to TRBD2. Germline CDR1 is LNHNV and CDR2 is YYDKDF (reference sequence). This CDR3 comprises 14 residues. V dropped 10 bases and J dropped 12; count of bases not matched to a gene: 12. CDR3 sequence (DNA): TGTGCCATATCCCCCGGGACTAGCGGGACCTCGCAGTTCTTC. It specifies CAISPGTSGTSQFF.

The J gene is TRBJ1-5, the V gene TRBV7-2; tentatively, D is TRBD1 (5 bases). V was pared by 1 base and J by 7 bases, with 8 bases between. This CDR3 contains 13 residues. Germline lookup yields CDR1 SGHTA and CDR2 FQGNSA. The CDR3 loop is CASSLGGDQPQHF. For the CDR3, the DNA is TGTGCCAGCAGCTTAGGGGGGGACCAGCCCCAGCATTTT. The variable domain in full, completed from reference TRBV7-2 and TRBJ1-5, reads GAGVSQSPSNKVTEKGKDVELRCDPISGHTALYWYRQSLGQGLEFLIYFQGNSAPDKSGLPSDRFSAERTGGSVSTLTIQRTQQEDSAVYLCASSLGGDQPQHFGDGTRLSIL.

Only one count was recorded for this clone. The chain employs TRBV7-9 and TRBJ2-5; 10 bases are shared with TRBD1. V gave up 5 bases and J gave up 5 bases; unmatched junction bases: 17. Germline-derived CDR1 and CDR2 are SEHNR and FQNEAQ (reference sequence). CDR3 length: 18 residues. As DNA, the CDR3 is TGTGCCAGCAGCCGAATCGACCCCCCCGGGACAGGGGTCGAGACCCAGTACTTC. Its translation is CASSRIDPPGTGVETQYF.

The chain combines TRBV6-1 with TRBJ2-7, with D tentatively TRBD1 (6 bases). V gave up 4 bases and J gave up 0 bases, with 13 bases separating them. CDR3 length: 15 residues. Germline V gene sequence: CDR1 MNHNS, CDR2 SASEGT. CDR3 nucleotides: TGTGCCAGCAGTGGACGGACAGTTGCCTCCTACGAGCAGTACTTC. Residues: CASSGRTVASYEQYF.

The chain uses TRBV23-1 and TRBJ1-5; 7 bases match TRBD1. TRBV23-1 is marked as an open reading frame, function uncertain. The CDR3 length is 14 residues. Unmatched junction bases numbered 3, after V lost 6 bases and J lost 1 base. The CDR3 DNA follows: TGCGCCAGCAGCCAGGGGGTGAGCAATCAGCCCCAGCATTTT. Its protein product is CASSQGVSNQPQHF.

V usage is TRBV2 and J usage is TRBJ2-1; 9 bases align to TRBD2. Germline V lookup: CDR1 SNHLY, CDR2 FYNNEI. The length of the CDR3 is 15 residues. With V trimmed by 4 bases and J by 8 bases, 9 bases remained unmatched. CDR3 sequence reads: CASSGGGGGAYEQFF. Written as DNA, the CDR3 is TGTGCCAGCAGTGGTGGTGGCGGGGGGGCTTATGAGCAGTTCTTC.

The rearrangement links TRBV7-9 to TRBJ2-5; the match to TRBD1 covers 10 bases. With V trimmed by 5 bases and J by 4 bases, 4 bases remained unmatched. Germline assignment: CDR1 SEHNR and CDR2 FQNEAQ (reference sequence). The length of the CDR3 is 14 residues. CDR3 nucleotide sequence: TGTGCCAGCAGCGACAGGGGGCAAGTAGAGACCCAGTACTTC. Translation: CASSDRGQVETQYF.

This clone was detected once. V gene TRBV6-5 combines with J gene TRBJ2-7, with 9 bases matching TRBD1. After removal of 5 bases from V and 4 bases from J, the junction contained 9 bases not matched to a gene. This CDR3 is 15 amino acids long. Germline-derived CDR1 and CDR2 are MNHEY and SVGAGI. The CDR3 loop is CASSRTGQGFYEQYF. DNA of the CDR3: TGTGCCAGCAGTCGGACGGGACAGGGCTTTTACGAGCAGTACTTC.

The V call is TRBV5-1, the J call TRBJ2-7, with D maybe TRBD1 (5 bases). CDR1 and CDR2 from the germline V gene are SGHRS and YFSETQ. V was clipped by 1 base and J by 4 bases, with 18 bases between them. This CDR3 has 16 amino acids. The CDR3 loop reads CASSLWGRQILYEQYF. The DNA for the CDR3 is TGCGCCAGCAGCTTGTGGGGCAGGCAAATCTTATACGAGCAGTACTTC.

The genes are TRBV7-2 and TRBJ2-3, with TRBD1 matching 10 bases. Germline-derived CDR1 and CDR2 are SGHTA and FQGNSA. V lost 4 bases to trimming and J lost 2 bases; unmatched junction nucleotides: 9. The CDR3 has 17 residues. The CDR3 protein is CASSYTRQGAITDTQYF. CDR3 bases: TGTGCCAGCAGCTATACGAGACAGGGGGCAATCACAGATACGCAGTATTTT.

The chain employs TRBV11-2 and TRBJ2-2; D is perhaps TRBD2 (7 bases). Deletions cut 6 bases from V and 0 bases from J, with 20 bases between. Looked up from germline, CDR1 is SGHAT and CDR2 is FQNNGV. The CDR3 sequence is 18 residues long. The CDR3 region has the DNA TGTGCCAGCAGTTCCAACAGGCGCGGGGGCCCGAACACCGGGGAGCTGTTTTTT. Protein sequence: CASSSNRRGGPNTGELFF.

The chain recombines TRBV11-3 with TRBJ2-2, with 11 bases identical to TRBD2. CDR1 and CDR2 (germline): SGHNT, YENEEA. The V gene end was trimmed by 5 bases and the J gene end by 7 bases; junction bases not matched to a gene: 6. The CDR3 is 15 amino acids. DNA of the CDR3: TGTGCCAGCAGCGTTAGCGGGAGGGTCAACGGGGAGCTGTTTTTT. Amino acid sequence: CASSVSGRVNGELFF.

The chain recombines TRBV27 with TRBJ2-5; D is unresolved. The V end was cut by 8 bases, the J end by 1 base, with 14 bases between. The CDR3 extends over 14 amino acids. Germline V gives CDR1 MNHEY, CDR2 SMNVEV (reference sequence). CDR3 sequence reads: CASWKTNLQETQYF. DNA for the CDR3: TGTGCCAGCTGGAAGACAAACCTCCAAGAGACCCAGTACTTC.

This chain joins TRBV29-1 and TRBJ1-1, with 9 bases fitting TRBD1. Per germline, CDR1 SQVTM and CDR2 ANQGSEA. The CDR3 spans 11 residues. The trim removed 6 bases at V and 8 bases at J, leaving 4 bases unmatched. In DNA, the CDR3 is TGCAGCGTGGGCACAGGGGGCGAAGCTTTCTTT. This encodes CSVGTGGEAFF. Full variable domain (rest looked up from reference TRBV29-1 and TRBJ1-1): SAVISQKPSRDICQRGTSLTIQCQVDSQVTMMFWYRQQPGQSLTLIATANQGSEATYESGFVIDKFPISRPNLTFSTLTVSNMSPEDSSIYLCSVGTGGEAFFGQGTRLTVV.

The CDR3 coding sequence is TGCGCCAGCAGCCAGGAGGACAGGGATCGCGGAAAACTGTTTTTT. This codes for CASSQEDRDRGKLFF. The chain combines TRBV4-1 with TRBJ1-4; 8 positions match TRBD1. CDR1 is MGHRA and CDR2 is YSYEKL in the germline V gene. The V segment lost 3 bases and the J segment 10 bases; nucleotides outside the gene matches: 10. This CDR3 spans 15 amino acids.

Only one count was recorded for this clone. The J gene is TRBJ2-1, the V gene TRBV11-2; TRBD2 matches 9 bases. The germline V gene encodes CDR1 SGHAT and CDR2 FQNNGV. The CDR3 has 16 amino acids. V dropped 3 bases and J dropped 9; count of bases not matched to a gene: 12. Written as DNA, the CDR3 is TGTGCCAGCAGCTTCCGGGGTAGCGGGAGAATGAGTGAGCAGTTCTTC. Residues: CASSFRGSGRMSEQFF.

This rearrangement joins TRBV5-6 to TRBJ1-1; tentatively, D is TRBD1 (6 bases). The ends were cut back, 4 bases at V and 1 base at J, with 11 bases in the middle. Germline CDR1 reads SGHDT; CDR2 reads YYEEEE. This CDR3 is 14 amino acids long. In DNA, the CDR3 is TGTGCCAGCAGCCTATTGACAGGGAACACTGAAGCTTTCTTT. Translation: CASSLLTGNTEAFF.

In DNA form, the CDR3 reads TGTGCCAGCTCACCACCTGTCAGGGGCGATAGGGATGAGCAGTTCTTC. It translates to CASSPPVRGDRDEQFF. The V gene is TRBV18, the J gene TRBJ2-1; TRBD1 is a possible D gene (6 bases). Trimming removed 0 bases from V and 8 bases from J, with 17 bases in between. Per the germline V gene, CDR1 is KGHSH and CDR2 is LQKENI. The CDR3 consists of 16 residues.

The chain joins TRBV5-8 to TRBJ1-2, with 8 bases fitting TRBD1. Germline CDR1 SGHTS, CDR2 YDEGEE. The CDR3 is made up of 14 amino acids. The trim removed 4 bases at V and 6 bases at J, leaving 8 bases unmatched. The CDR3 sequence: CASSPTGAKNGYTF. CDR3 nucleotide sequence: TGTGCCAGCAGCCCGACAGGGGCTAAGAATGGCTACACCTTC.